The subject of this entry is one T cell receptor beta chain. CDR3 length: 14 residues. Germline V lookup: CDR1 GTSNPN, CDR2 SVGIG (reference sequence). The V gene lost 0 bases and the J gene lost 4 bases, with 12 bases spanning the gap. Vbeta (60) and Jbeta (13) primers were used in the PCR. Using immunoSEQ multiplex PCR, the repertoire was profiled, and TCRdb retains in-frame clones only, with some absent. The sample contains 90,000 to 100,000 clones, around three quarters of which appear only once. The sample belongs to a study of cytomegalovirus exposure and HLA in healthy donors. Across the study: Sequencing of roughly 180 million T cells in an earlier analysis found 100 million to 140 million unique TCR beta sequences.

The TCR was taken from a man aged 35-49 years in good health and CMV-seronegative. The chain combines TRBV30 with TRBJ1-1; D ambiguous. Sample: PBMCs. In DNA, the CDR3 is TGTGCCTGGAGTGTATCGCGATCGCGCACTGAAGCTTTCTTT. Amino acids: CAWSVSRSRTEAFF.